This T cell receptor (beta chain) came from a study of shared clonotypes between healthy human individuals. Method: immunoSEQ multiplex PCR; TCRdb's copy keeps in-frame clones and lacks some. Of roughly 200,000 clones listed, around 63% are singletons. This CDR3 is built from 14 residues. The V gene lost 5 bases and the J gene lost 2 bases, with 12 bases spanning the gap. Per germline, CDR1 MNHEY and CDR2 SMNVEV (reference sequence). V gene TRBV27 combines with J gene TRBJ2-5, with D unresolved. Sequencing was done on a sample of memory CD4+ T cells sorted from blood. Subset denoted: CD45RA-negative fraction. The receptor was derived from a man aged 25 to 40 in good health. CDR3 region: CASSPRMWQETQYF. CDR3 DNA sequence: TGTGCCAGCAGTCCCCGTATGTGGCAAGAGACCCAGTACTTC.